A selection of T cell receptor beta chains follows, all from one sample in a study of OX40 agonist ivuxolimab in advanced cancers. Data came from immunoSEQ multiplex PCR; TCRdb stores just in-frame clones and leaves some out. The sample consists of around 48,000 clones, about 81% of them appearing once. The specimen was CD4+ or CD8+ T cells sorted from blood, collected in a trial of the OX40 agonist ivuxolimab. The source is an adult with an advanced solid tumor such as melanoma, head and neck, liver or kidney cancer. The CDR3 runs from the conserved cysteine through the conserved F or W. A D gene is named only where the DNA matches it firmly. A clone size is listed for some rows: how often the clone was seen (once, few, many), or a class if it is expanded.

d_call: TRBD1; v_call: TRBV5-6; j_call: TRBJ2-7; clone_size: NA; cdr3_nt: TGTGCCAGCAGCTTGTCCCGGACAGGGTCCTACGAGCAGTACTTC; cdr3_aa: CASSLSRTGSYEQYF
d_call: NA; v_call: TRBV2; j_call: TRBJ1-1; clone_size: NA; cdr3_nt: TGTGCCAGCAGTGTCCTGCGCAGTGCGCTGGCTGAAGCTTTCTTT; cdr3_aa: CASSVLRSALAEAFF
d_call: TRBD1; v_call: TRBV19; j_call: TRBJ1-2; clone_size: NA; cdr3_nt: TGTGCCAGTAGTATTGGTCAGGGGGGTAACTATGGCTACACCTTC; cdr3_aa: CASSIGQGGNYGYTF
d_call: NA; v_call: TRBV4-2; j_call: TRBJ2-5; clone_size: NA; cdr3_nt: TGTGCCAGCAGCCAAGATTTAACCGAAGAGACCCAGTACTTC; cdr3_aa: CASSQDLTEETQYF
d_call: TRBD2; v_call: TRBV7-3; j_call: TRBJ2-1; clone_size: NA; cdr3_nt: TGTGCCAGCAGCATTAGCGGGAGGATGGGTGAGCAGTTCTTC; cdr3_aa: CASSISGRMGEQFF
d_call: NA; v_call: TRBV11-2; j_call: TRBJ1-3; clone_size: NA; cdr3_nt: TGTGCCAGCAGCCAACGCGGAGGAAACACCATATATTTT; cdr3_aa: CASSQRGGNTIYF
d_call: NA; v_call: TRBV19; j_call: TRBJ2-2; clone_size: NA; cdr3_nt: TGTGCCACCCGACAGGCCCGTACCGGGGAGCTGTTTTTT; cdr3_aa: CATRQARTGELFF
d_call: NA; v_call: TRBV7-9; j_call: TRBJ2-7; clone_size: NA; cdr3_nt: TGTGCCAGCAGCTCTACGGCTGGCGGTCGAAACGGCGAGCAGTACTTC; cdr3_aa: CASSSTAGGRNGEQYF
d_call: NA; v_call: TRBV18; j_call: TRBJ1-5; clone_size: NA; cdr3_nt: TGTGCCAGCTCACCACAGGGAGGGAGCAATCAGCCCCAGCATTTT; cdr3_aa: CASSPQGGSNQPQHF
d_call: NA; v_call: TRBV7-6; j_call: TRBJ2-2; clone_size: NA; cdr3_nt: TGTGCCAGCAGCTTAACCGGGACCCAGAAAGGCGGGGAGCTGTTTTTT; cdr3_aa: CASSLTGTQKGGELFF
d_call: NA; v_call: TRBV5-4; j_call: TRBJ2-6; clone_size: few; cdr3_nt: TGTGCCAGCAGCTTGGCGGCTGGGGCCAACGTCCTGACTTTC; cdr3_aa: CASSLAAGANVLTF
d_call: NA; v_call: TRBV6-5; j_call: TRBJ1-2; clone_size: NA; cdr3_nt: TGTACCAGCAGCCCTAACCTGCCAGGACGGGGCTACACCTTC; cdr3_aa: CTSSPNLPGRGYTF
d_call: NA; v_call: TRBV29-1; j_call: TRBJ2-2; clone_size: NA; cdr3_nt: TGCAGCGTTGAATCCCACAGTAATACCGGGGAGCTGTTTTTT; cdr3_aa: CSVESHSNTGELFF
d_call: NA; v_call: TRBV28; j_call: TRBJ1-5; clone_size: NA; cdr3_nt: TGTGCCAGCAGTCCGGAGGGTCAGCCCCAGCATTTT; cdr3_aa: CASSPEGQPQHF
d_call: NA; v_call: TRBV10-3; j_call: TRBJ1-1; clone_size: NA; cdr3_nt: TGTGCCATCAGTTCTCCAACGGGGTTGGGGGCTTTCTTT; cdr3_aa: CAISSPTGLGAFF
d_call: NA; v_call: TRBV2; j_call: TRBJ1-2; clone_size: NA; cdr3_nt: TGTGCCAGCAGCGATAGCCCCGGGCTCACCGGAGGCTACACCTTC; cdr3_aa: CASSDSPGLTGGYTF
d_call: NA; v_call: TRBV25-1; j_call: TRBJ1-2; clone_size: NA; cdr3_nt: TGTGCCAGCAGTGAATTTATAGGGCAGGGCTACACCTTC; cdr3_aa: CASSEFIGQGYTF
d_call: NA; v_call: TRBV15; j_call: TRBJ2-7; clone_size: NA; cdr3_nt: TGTGCCACCAGCAGAGATCCGGGGGACCCTCTCGAGCAGTACTTC; cdr3_aa: CATSRDPGDPLEQYF
d_call: NA; v_call: TRBV7-3; j_call: TRBJ2-3; clone_size: NA; cdr3_nt: TGTGCCAGCAGCTTATCAGATACGCAGTATTTT; cdr3_aa: CASSLSDTQYF
d_call: TRBD1; v_call: TRBV10-3; j_call: TRBJ2-1; clone_size: NA; cdr3_nt: TGTGCCATCAGTGAGCCGGACAGGGGTGGCAATGAGCAGTTCTTC; cdr3_aa: CAISEPDRGGNEQFF
d_call: NA; v_call: TRBV7-2; j_call: TRBJ2-7; clone_size: NA; cdr3_nt: TGTGCCAGCAGCCAACTGTACGAGCAGTACTTC; cdr3_aa: CASSQLYEQYF
d_call: TRBD1; v_call: TRBV5-6; j_call: TRBJ1-2; clone_size: NA; cdr3_nt: TGTGCCAGCAGCTCACAGGGGGGACTCTATGGCTACACCTTC; cdr3_aa: CASSSQGGLYGYTF
d_call: TRBD2; v_call: TRBV7-7; j_call: TRBJ2-5; clone_size: NA; cdr3_nt: TGTGCTAGCAGCTTAGCCGGGACTAGCGCTGAGACCCAGTACTTC; cdr3_aa: CASSLAGTSAETQYF
d_call: TRBD2; v_call: TRBV11-2; j_call: TRBJ2-5; clone_size: NA; cdr3_nt: TGTGCCAGCAGCTTAGCCCTAGCGGGAGGGGAGACCCAGTACTTC; cdr3_aa: CASSLALAGGETQYF
d_call: NA; v_call: TRBV7-9; j_call: TRBJ1-2; clone_size: NA; cdr3_nt: TGTGCCAGCAGCTCCAATTTGCCATCCTATGGCTACACCTTC; cdr3_aa: CASSSNLPSYGYTF
d_call: TRBD1; v_call: TRBV25-1; j_call: TRBJ2-1; clone_size: few; cdr3_nt: TGTGCCAGTTCGGACAGGGACTACAATGAGCAGTTCTTC; cdr3_aa: CASSDRDYNEQFF
d_call: NA; v_call: TRBV21-1; j_call: TRBJ1-6; clone_size: NA; cdr3_nt: TGTGCCAGCAGCGGACGATATTCCGGGACAGGGCTAAGCTCACCCCTCCACTTT; cdr3_aa: CASSGRYSGTGLSSPLHF
d_call: NA; v_call: TRBV7-2; j_call: TRBJ1-1; clone_size: few; cdr3_nt: TGTGCCAGCAGCACAGAAGGAAGGGTTATGATCTTT; cdr3_aa: CASSTEGRVMIF
d_call: NA; v_call: TRBV7-2; j_call: TRBJ2-7; clone_size: NA; cdr3_nt: TGTGCCAGCAGCTTATTGCCAGGGAATGTGTACGAGCAGTACTTC; cdr3_aa: CASSLLPGNVYEQYF
d_call: TRBD1; v_call: TRBV29-1; j_call: TRBJ2-5; clone_size: NA; cdr3_nt: TGCAGCGTTGGTCGGACAGGGGGTGGGGAGACCCAGTACTTC; cdr3_aa: CSVGRTGGGETQYF
d_call: NA; v_call: TRBV28; j_call: TRBJ2-3; clone_size: NA; cdr3_nt: TGTGCCAGCAGTCCACGGGGGGCCCCGCTCGGGACAGATACGCAGTATTTT; cdr3_aa: CASSPRGAPLGTDTQYF
d_call: TRBD2; v_call: TRBV5-4; j_call: TRBJ2-2; clone_size: NA; cdr3_nt: TGTGCCAGCAGCTTGGGCGCGGGGGCCGGGGAGCTGTTTTTT; cdr3_aa: CASSLGAGAGELFF
d_call: NA; v_call: TRBV2; j_call: TRBJ2-5; clone_size: NA; cdr3_nt: TGTGCCAGCACCACCGACGTCTTAGCAGAGACCCAGTACTTC; cdr3_aa: CASTTDVLAETQYF
d_call: NA; v_call: TRBV28; j_call: TRBJ2-3; clone_size: few; cdr3_nt: TGTGCCAGCAGCTCCGGACTTGTTAGTGCGCAGTATTTT; cdr3_aa: CASSSGLVSAQYF
d_call: NA; v_call: TRBV5-1; j_call: TRBJ2-3; clone_size: once; cdr3_nt: TGCGCCAGCAGCTTGGAAAGGCCAGGAGGGGAAGATACGCAGTATTTT; cdr3_aa: CASSLERPGGEDTQYF
d_call: NA; v_call: TRBV9; j_call: TRBJ2-7; clone_size: NA; cdr3_nt: TGTGCCAGCAGTGTTACGGAGGGTTTCTCCTACGAGCAGTACTTC; cdr3_aa: CASSVTEGFSYEQYF
d_call: NA; v_call: TRBV5-1; j_call: TRBJ1-2; clone_size: NA; cdr3_nt: TGCGCCAGCAGCCCTGCAAGGGACGGCTACACCTTC; cdr3_aa: CASSPARDGYTF
d_call: TRBD2; v_call: TRBV13; j_call: TRBJ2-3; clone_size: NA; cdr3_nt: TGTGCCAGCAGCTTTTGGACTAGCGGGAGTAGAGGAGATACGCAGTATTTT; cdr3_aa: CASSFWTSGSRGDTQYF
d_call: TRBD1; v_call: TRBV30; j_call: TRBJ1-5; clone_size: NA; cdr3_nt: TGTGCCTGGTCGGGACAGATTAATCAGCCCCAGCATTTT; cdr3_aa: CAWSGQINQPQHF
d_call: NA; v_call: TRBV15; j_call: TRBJ2-2; clone_size: NA; cdr3_nt: TGTGCCATCAGCAGTTCAAGGCATGGCAACAGGGAGCTGTTTTTT; cdr3_aa: CAISSSRHGNRELFF
d_call: NA; v_call: TRBV11-2; j_call: TRBJ1-1; clone_size: NA; cdr3_nt: TGTGCCAGCAGCTTAGAGACGTTCACTGAAGCTTTCTTT; cdr3_aa: CASSLETFTEAFF
d_call: NA; v_call: TRBV19; j_call: TRBJ2-5; clone_size: NA; cdr3_nt: TGTGCCAGTAGTATAGGTTCCGGGGGAGAGACCCAGTACTTC; cdr3_aa: CASSIGSGGETQYF